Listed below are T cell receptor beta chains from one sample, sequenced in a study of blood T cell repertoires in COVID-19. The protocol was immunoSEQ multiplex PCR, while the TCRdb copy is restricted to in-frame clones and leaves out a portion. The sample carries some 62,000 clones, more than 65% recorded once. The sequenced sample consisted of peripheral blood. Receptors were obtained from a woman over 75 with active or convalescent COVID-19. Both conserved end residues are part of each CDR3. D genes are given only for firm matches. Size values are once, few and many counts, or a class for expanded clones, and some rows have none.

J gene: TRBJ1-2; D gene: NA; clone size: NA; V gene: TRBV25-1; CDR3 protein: CASSEPGNYGYTF; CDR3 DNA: TGTGCCAGCAGTGAGCCGGGGAACTATGGCTACACCTTC
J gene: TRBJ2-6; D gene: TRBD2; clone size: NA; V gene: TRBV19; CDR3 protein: CASSPGGGANVLTF; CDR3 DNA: TGTGCCAGTAGCCCGGGGGGAGGGGCCAACGTCCTGACTTTC
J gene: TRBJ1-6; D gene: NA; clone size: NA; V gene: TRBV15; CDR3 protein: CATSRGTVGSPLHF; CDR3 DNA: TGTGCCACCAGCAGAGGGACAGTGGGTTCACCCCTCCACTTT
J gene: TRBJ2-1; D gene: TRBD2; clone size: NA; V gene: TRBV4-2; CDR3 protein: CASSSPLGASGDDENEQFF; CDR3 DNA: TGTGCCAGCAGCTCGCCCCTCGGGGCTAGCGGGGACGATGAGAATGAGCAGTTCTTC
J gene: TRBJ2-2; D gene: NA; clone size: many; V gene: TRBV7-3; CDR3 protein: CASSSTDTGELFF; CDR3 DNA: TGTGCCAGCAGCTCCACAGATACCGGGGAGCTGTTTTTT
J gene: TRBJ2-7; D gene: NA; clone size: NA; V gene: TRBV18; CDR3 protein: CASSPLAGVESYEQYF; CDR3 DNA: TGTGCCAGCTCACCACTCGCAGGGGTCGAATCCTACGAGCAGTACTTC
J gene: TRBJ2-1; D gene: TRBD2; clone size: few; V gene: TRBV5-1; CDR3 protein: CASSPVAGDYNEQFF; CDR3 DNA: TGCGCCAGCAGCCCAGTAGCGGGGGACTACAATGAGCAGTTCTTC
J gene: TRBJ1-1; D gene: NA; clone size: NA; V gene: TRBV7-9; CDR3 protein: CASSQDTEAFF; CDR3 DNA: TGTGCCAGCAGCCAGGACACTGAAGCTTTCTTT
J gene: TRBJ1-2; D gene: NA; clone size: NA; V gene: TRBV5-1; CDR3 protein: CASTSMVGGRANYGYTF; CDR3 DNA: TGCGCCAGCACCTCTATGGTGGGGGGGCGAGCTAACTATGGCTACACCTTC
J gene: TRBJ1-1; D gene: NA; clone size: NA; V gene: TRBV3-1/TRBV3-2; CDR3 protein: CASSPGGDRTEAFF; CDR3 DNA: TGTGCCAGCAGCCCGGGAGGGGACCGGACTGAAGCTTTCTTT
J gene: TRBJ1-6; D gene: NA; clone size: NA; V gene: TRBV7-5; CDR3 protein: CVRSLLRDRPTNSPLHF; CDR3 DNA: TGTGTCAGAAGCTTGCTCCGTGACAGACCGACCAATTCACCCCTCCACTTT
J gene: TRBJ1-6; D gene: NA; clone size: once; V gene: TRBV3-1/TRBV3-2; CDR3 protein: CASSQRTGVGSPLHF; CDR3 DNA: TGTGCCAGCAGCCAAAGAACGGGGGTTGGCTCACCCCTCCACTTT
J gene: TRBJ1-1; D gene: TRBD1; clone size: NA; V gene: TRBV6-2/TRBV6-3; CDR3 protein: CASSYLSTGIDTEAFF; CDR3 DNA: TGTGCCAGCAGTTACCTCTCGACAGGGATAGACACTGAAGCTTTCTTT
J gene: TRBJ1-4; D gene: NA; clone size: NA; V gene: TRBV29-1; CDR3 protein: CSVAYGPGLEKLFF; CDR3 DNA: TGCAGCGTTGCTTACGGGCCAGGGTTGGAAAAACTGTTTTTT
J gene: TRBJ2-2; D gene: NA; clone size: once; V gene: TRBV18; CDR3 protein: CASSGPYLRSTGELFF; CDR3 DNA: TGTGCCAGCTCAGGTCCCTACCTACGGAGCACCGGGGAGCTGTTTTTT
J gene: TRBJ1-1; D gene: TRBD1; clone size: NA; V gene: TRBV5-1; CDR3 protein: CASSLRTGNTEAFF; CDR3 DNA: TGCGCCAGCAGCCTAAGGACAGGGAACACTGAAGCTTTCTTT
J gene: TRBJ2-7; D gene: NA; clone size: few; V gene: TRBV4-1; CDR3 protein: CASSQAGVSSYEQYF; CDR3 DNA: TGCGCCAGCAGCCAAGCGGGGGTCAGTTCCTACGAGCAGTACTTC
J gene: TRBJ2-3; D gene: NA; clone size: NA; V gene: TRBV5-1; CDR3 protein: CASSLGGGTDTQYF; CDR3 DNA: TGCGCCAGCAGCTTGGGCGGGGGCACAGATACGCAGTATTTT
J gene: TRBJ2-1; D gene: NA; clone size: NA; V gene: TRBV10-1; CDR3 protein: CASSAEGEGAEQFF; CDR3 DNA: TGCGCCAGCAGTGCCGAGGGTGAGGGAGCTGAGCAGTTCTTC
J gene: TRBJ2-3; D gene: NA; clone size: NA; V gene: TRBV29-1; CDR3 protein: CSVEGAQGTDTQYF; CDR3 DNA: TGCAGCGTTGAGGGGGCGCAAGGCACAGATACGCAGTATTTT
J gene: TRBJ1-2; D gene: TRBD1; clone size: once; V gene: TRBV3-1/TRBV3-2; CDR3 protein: CASSQDRGRGSYGYTF; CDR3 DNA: TGTGCCAGCAGCCAAGACAGGGGGCGCGGAAGCTATGGCTACACCTTC
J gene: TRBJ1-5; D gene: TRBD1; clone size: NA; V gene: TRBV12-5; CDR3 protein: CASGLATGGNQPQHF; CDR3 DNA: TGTGCTAGTGGTTTAGCTACAGGGGGCAATCAGCCCCAGCATTTT
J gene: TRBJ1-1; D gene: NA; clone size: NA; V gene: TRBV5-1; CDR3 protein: CASSLNRGNTEAFF; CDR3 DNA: TGCGCCAGCAGCTTGAACCGAGGGAACACTGAAGCTTTCTTT
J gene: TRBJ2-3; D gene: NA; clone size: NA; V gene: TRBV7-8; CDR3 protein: CASSLVPGNWPDTQYF; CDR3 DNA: TGTGCCAGCAGCTTAGTACCAGGGAACTGGCCAGATACGCAGTATTTT
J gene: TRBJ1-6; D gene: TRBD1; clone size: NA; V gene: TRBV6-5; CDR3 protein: CASSYGQGDSPLHF; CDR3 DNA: TGTGCCAGCAGTTACGGACAGGGGGATTCACCCCTCCACTTT
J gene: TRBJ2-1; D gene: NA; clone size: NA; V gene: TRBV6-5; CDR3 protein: CASSYRVEGREQFF; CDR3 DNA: TGTGCCAGCAGTTACAGGGTGGAGGGGAGGGAGCAGTTCTTC
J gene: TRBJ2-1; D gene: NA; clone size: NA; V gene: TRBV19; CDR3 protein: CASSISRGNEQFF; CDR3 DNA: TGTGCCAGTAGTATTAGTAGGGGCAATGAGCAGTTCTTC
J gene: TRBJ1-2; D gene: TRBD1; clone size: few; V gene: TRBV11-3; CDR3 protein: CASSKGQLSNYGYTF; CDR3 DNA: TGTGCCAGCAGCAAGGGACAGTTATCTAACTATGGCTACACCTTC
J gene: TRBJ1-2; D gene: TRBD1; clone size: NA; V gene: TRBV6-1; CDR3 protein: CASSDRGLGGYTF; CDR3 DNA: TGTGCCAGCAGTGACAGGGGGCTGGGTGGCTACACCTTC
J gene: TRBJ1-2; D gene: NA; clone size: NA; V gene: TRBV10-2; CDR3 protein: CASTINKASSGGYTF; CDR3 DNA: TGCGCCAGCACCATCAATAAGGCCTCCTCGGGAGGCTACACCTTC
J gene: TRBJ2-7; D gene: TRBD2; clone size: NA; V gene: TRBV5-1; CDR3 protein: CASSLVGLAGAAISYEQYF; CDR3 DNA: TGCGCCAGCAGCTTGGTCGGACTAGCGGGGGCCGCCATCTCCTACGAGCAGTACTTC
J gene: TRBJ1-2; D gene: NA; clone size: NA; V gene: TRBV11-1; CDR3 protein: CASSLTLRGASGYTF; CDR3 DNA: TGTGCCAGCAGCTTAACTTTGCGCGGGGCTAGCGGCTACACCTTC
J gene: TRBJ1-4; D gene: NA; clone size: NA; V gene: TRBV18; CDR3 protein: CASSLNQATNEKLFF; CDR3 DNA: TGTGCCAGCTCACTTAACCAGGCAACTAATGAAAAACTGTTTTTT
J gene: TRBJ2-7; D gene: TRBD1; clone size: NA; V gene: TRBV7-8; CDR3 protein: CASSFRDRGTYEQYF; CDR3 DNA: TGTGCCAGCAGCTTCCGGGACAGGGGTACCTACGAGCAGTACTTC